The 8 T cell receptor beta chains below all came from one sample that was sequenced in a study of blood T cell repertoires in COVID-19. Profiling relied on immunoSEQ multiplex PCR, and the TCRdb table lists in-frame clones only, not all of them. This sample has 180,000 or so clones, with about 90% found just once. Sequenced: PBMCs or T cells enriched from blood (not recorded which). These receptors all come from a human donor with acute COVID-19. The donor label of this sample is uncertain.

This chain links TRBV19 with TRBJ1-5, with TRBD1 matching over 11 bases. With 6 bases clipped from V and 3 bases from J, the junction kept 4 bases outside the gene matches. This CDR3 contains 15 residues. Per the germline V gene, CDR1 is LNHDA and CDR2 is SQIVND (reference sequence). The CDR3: CASRGQGALNQPQHF. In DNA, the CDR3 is TGTGCCAGTAGAGGACAGGGGGCCCTCAATCAGCCCCAGCATTTT.

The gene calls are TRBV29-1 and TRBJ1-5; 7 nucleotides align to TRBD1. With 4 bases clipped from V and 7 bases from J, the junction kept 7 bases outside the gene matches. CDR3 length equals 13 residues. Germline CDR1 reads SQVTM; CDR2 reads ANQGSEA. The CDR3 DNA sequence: TGCAGCGTTGGGGACAGAGATGGGCAGCCCCAGCATTTT. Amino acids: CSVGDRDGQPQHF.

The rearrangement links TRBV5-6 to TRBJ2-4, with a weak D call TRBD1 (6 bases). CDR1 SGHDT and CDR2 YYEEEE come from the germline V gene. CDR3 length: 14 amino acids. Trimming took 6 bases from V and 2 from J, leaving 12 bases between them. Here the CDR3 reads CASTQGSTKNIQYF. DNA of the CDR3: TGTGCCAGCACGCAGGGGTCAACCAAAAACATTCAGTACTTC.

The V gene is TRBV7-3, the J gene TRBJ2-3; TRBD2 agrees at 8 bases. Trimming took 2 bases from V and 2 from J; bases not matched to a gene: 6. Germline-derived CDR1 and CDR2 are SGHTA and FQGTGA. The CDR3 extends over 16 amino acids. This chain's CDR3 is CASSLAGRGDTDTQYF. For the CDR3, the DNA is TGTGCCAGCAGCTTAGCAGGGCGGGGGGACACAGATACGCAGTATTTT.

This CDR3 is CASGLTGGLQPQHF. The CDR3 region has the DNA TGTGCCAGCGGACTTACAGGGGGCCTTCAGCCCCAGCATTTT. J is TRBJ1-5 and V is TRBV27; 9 nucleotides match TRBD1. This CDR3 has 14 residues. Trimming removed 8 bases from V and 6 bases from J; junction bases left unmatched: 8. Germline loops: CDR1 MNHEY, CDR2 SMNVEV (reference sequence).

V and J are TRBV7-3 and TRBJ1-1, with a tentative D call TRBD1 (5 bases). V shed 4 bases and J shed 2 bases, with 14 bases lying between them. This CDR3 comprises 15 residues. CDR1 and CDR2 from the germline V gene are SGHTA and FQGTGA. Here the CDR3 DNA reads TGTGCCAGCAGCTCCCACCTAGGGGAAAACACTGAAGCTTTCTTT. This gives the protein CASSSHLGENTEAFF.

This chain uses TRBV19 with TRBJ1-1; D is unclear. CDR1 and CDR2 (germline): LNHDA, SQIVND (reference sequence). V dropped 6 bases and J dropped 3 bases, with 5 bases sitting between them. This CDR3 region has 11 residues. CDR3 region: CASRAYTEAFF. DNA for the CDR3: TGTGCCAGTAGGGCCTACACTGAAGCTTTCTTT.

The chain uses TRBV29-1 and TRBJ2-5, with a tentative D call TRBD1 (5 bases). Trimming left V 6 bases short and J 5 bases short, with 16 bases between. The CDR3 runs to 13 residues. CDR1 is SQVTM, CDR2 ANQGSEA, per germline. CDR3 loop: CSVQPGAKETQYF. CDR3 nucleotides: TGCAGCGTCCAGCCTGGGGCTAAGGAGACCCAGTACTTC.